This is a list of T cell receptor beta chains from one sample in a study of PD-1 blockade in mismatch repair-deficient tumors. The assay was immunoSEQ multiplex PCR, and TCRdb's table has in-frame clones only and misses some. The profile covers more than 11,000 clones, with around four fifths appearing a single time and 20% to 25% taken by the ten largest. Which antigens these TCRs recognize remains unknown. The material was cells cultured in vitro, obtained from a patient treated with pembrolizumab. The receptor set was obtained from an adult with mismatch repair-deficient cancer. The CDR3 runs from the conserved cysteine through the conserved F or W. A D gene is named only where the DNA matches it firmly. Clone size is shown for a subset of rows, as once, few, many or a class of expanded clone.

TRBD2,TRBJ2-7,once,TRBV2,TGTGCCAGCAGTGAATTTGGCGGGGGAGCCTACGAGCAGTACTTC,CASSEFGGGAYEQYF
TRBD1,TRBJ1-5,-,TRBV28,TGTGCCAGCAGTTTATTGACCCTGGGACAGGGGGTCAGTCAGCCCCAGCATTTT,CASSLLTLGQGVSQPQHF
-,TRBJ2-2,-,TRBV6-1,TGTGCCAGCAGGGAGGGAGGGTCAGGGGCCGGGGAGCTGTTTTTT,CASREGGSGAGELFF
TRBD1,TRBJ2-2,-,TRBV25-1,TGTGCCAGCAGTGAGTGGGACAGGGGAAACACCGGGGAGCTGTTTTTT,CASSEWDRGNTGELFF
-,TRBJ2-7,-,TRBV13,TGTGCCAGCAGCTTGGGAACCCACTACGAGCAGTACTTC,CASSLGTHYEQYF
TRBD2,TRBJ2-1,-,TRBV27,TGTGCCAGCAGTTTATACCTAGCGGGAGGGGTCCTTAATGAGCAGTTCTTC,CASSLYLAGGVLNEQFF
-,TRBJ2-7,-,TRBV7-9,TGTGCCAGCAGCTTAAGCTACGAGCAGTACTTT,CASSLSYEQYF
-,TRBJ2-3,-,TRBV9,TGTGCCAGCAGCGTAGTGGGGGGAGTGGCAGATACGCAGTATTTT,CASSVVGGVADTQYF
-,TRBJ2-3,-,TRBV27,TGTGCCAGCAGTCCCCGCACAGATACGCAGTATTTT,CASSPRTDTQYF
-,TRBJ1-1,-,TRBV5-8,TGTGCCAGCAGCTCGAATATGGGACAGAACACTGAAGCTTTCTTT,CASSSNMGQNTEAFF
-,TRBJ1-2,-,TRBV12-2,TGTGCAAGTCGCCCGACTTCCCAGGGTAGCGTGGGGGGCTACACCTTC,CASRPTSQGSVGGYTF
-,TRBJ2-2,once,TRBV11-3,TGTGCCAGCAGCTCCTTAACCCGGGAGCTGTTTTTT,CASSSLTRELFF
-,TRBJ2-7,-,TRBV13,TGTGCCAGCAGCCACCGGGGGATCTACGAGCAGTACTTC,CASSHRGIYEQYF
-,TRBJ1-6,-,TRBV2,TGTGCCAGCAGTGACCCTCGACACTTCAAGGGGACCTATAATTCACCCCTCCACTTT,CASSDPRHFKGTYNSPLHF
-,TRBJ1-6,-,TRBV9,TGTGCCAGCAGCGTAGCTAGGAATTCACCCCTCCACTTT,CASSVARNSPLHF
TRBD1,TRBJ1-5,-,TRBV10-3,TGTGCCATCAGTGATGACGGGACAGGGACCCAGCCCCAGCATTTT,CAISDDGTGTQPQHF
-,TRBJ1-2,-,TRBV6-5,TGTGCCAGCAGGAGAGACATGGCAGCCGGCTACACCTTC,CASRRDMAAGYTF
TRBD1,TRBJ2-7,-,TRBV28,TGTGCCAGCAGATTTGCGGGGACAGGGTACTACGAGCAGTACTTC,CASRFAGTGYYEQYF
TRBD2,TRBJ2-7,-,TRBV13,TGTGCCAGCAGCGTCACTAGCGGGAGTTCTCGCGAGCAGTACTTC,CASSVTSGSSREQYF
-,TRBJ2-2,-,TRBV28,TGTGCCAGCACCCCGCCGGGAGAGGCCACCGGGGAGCTGTTTTTT,CASTPPGEATGELFF